This section outlines one TCR beta chain sequence together with its context. Seattle researchers signed up patients amid active infection and tracked them longitudinally. This specimen comes from a study of blood T cell repertoires in COVID-19. Germline loops: CDR1 LNHNV, CDR2 YYDKDF (reference sequence). The trim removed 9 bases at V and 3 bases at J, leaving 11 bases unmatched. CDR3 length: 15 amino acids. The repertoire was sequenced with immunoSEQ multiplex PCR; TCRdb's copy has only in-frame clones and lacks some. The sample records 150,000 to 200,000 clones, more than 75% being singletons. The sequenced sample was peripheral blood. The rearrangement joins TRBV15 to TRBJ2-7; 10 nucleotides match TRBD1. This receptor was identified in a person aged 70 to 85 with COVID-19, enrolled during active disease. This chain's CDR3 is CATQRGTGDDYEQYF. For the CDR3, the DNA is TGTGCCACTCAGCGGGGGACAGGGGATGACTACGAGCAGTACTTC.